The clone carrying this TCR beta chain was observed at least ten times. What it binds is not known. This entry is derived from a study of identical twins. TCRdb re-analysed the 5' RACE reads in MiXCR, keeping a single row per CDR3 protein. Of hundreds of thousands of distinct CDR3 sequences in the sample, 10% to 15% are singletons; the top ten hold under 2%. Every sampled donor was Caucasian and healthy. Study outcomes and limitations: One should note that invariant MAIT and iNKT cells could partly confound zero-insertion analyses.

V lost 4 bases and J lost 6; bases outside the gene matches: 7. The CDR3 contains 14 residues. Germline assignment: CDR1 SGHKS and CDR2 YYEKEE (reference sequence). These data also featured in a second study, about yellow fever vaccine responses in identical twins.

The clonotype originates from a woman younger than 30 in good health. Sequencing input: PBMCs. The gene calls are TRBV5-5 and TRBJ1-5; TRBD1 matches 7 bases. CDR3 region: CASSLGQLSQPQHF. CDR3 DNA sequence: TGTGCCAGCAGCCTGGGACAGTTAAGTCAGCCCCAGCATTTT.